This passage covers 8 T cell receptor beta chains from one sample sequenced in a study of control samples from healthy donors and cancer patients. Produced via immunoSEQ multiplex PCR; TCRdb's table is partial and in-frame only. The sample carries roughly 130,000 clones, 70% to 90% recorded once. Sequences were obtained from blood. Receptor source: a woman in her 30s in good health.

This clone appeared a few times. The V and J genes are TRBV3-1 (or the pseudogene TRBV3-2) and TRBJ2-1; TRBD2 aligns across 12 bases. V lost 0 bases to trimming and J lost 8 bases; unmatched junction nucleotides: 5. CDR3 length: 16 residues. Germline CDR1 and CDR2: LGHDT and YNNKEL (reference sequence). This CDR3 reads CASSQDASGGGDEQFF. The CDR3, as DNA: TGTGCCAGCAGCCAAGACGCTAGCGGGGGGGGCGATGAGCAGTTCTTC.

The chain carries TRBV2 and TRBJ1-2; D not resolved. V lost 4 bases to trimming and J lost 0 bases, with 9 bases between them. CDR1 and CDR2 (germline): SNHLY, FYNNEI. This CDR3 is built from 14 residues. The CDR3 loop is CASSASSSNYGYTF. CDR3 coding DNA: TGTGCCAGCAGTGCTAGTTCCTCTAACTATGGCTACACCTTC.

V usage is TRBV6-1 and J usage is TRBJ1-1; D might be TRBD1 (6 bases). The V gene lost 3 bases and the J gene lost 13 bases, with 12 bases spanning the gap. In germline, CDR1 is MNHNS, CDR2 SASEGT. The CDR3 has 11 amino acids. The chain's CDR3 is CASSDTGLGFF. The CDR3 coding sequence is TGTGCCAGCAGTGATACAGGGTTGGGTTTCTTT.

The rearrangement joins TRBV2 to TRBJ2-3, with 8 bases fitting TRBD1. This CDR3 region has 14 residues. Trimming at V came to 7 bases and at J to 3 bases, leaving 6 bases not matched to a gene. Germline V CDR1 and CDR2: SNHLY, FYNNEI. The CDR3 sequence is CASTAGGRTDTQYF. DNA of the CDR3: TGTGCCAGCACGGCAGGGGGCAGGACAGATACGCAGTATTTT.

The V gene is TRBV18, the J gene TRBJ1-5; 7 positions match TRBD1. The CDR3 spans 14 residues. Germline-derived CDR1 and CDR2 are KGHSH and LQKENI. V trimming: 2 bases; J trimming: 5 bases; junction bases outside the gene matches: 3. The CDR3 protein is CASSPDDRDQPQHF. CDR3 DNA: TGTGCCAGCTCACCAGATGACAGGGATCAGCCCCAGCATTTT.

The chain links TRBV5-1 to TRBJ2-5; D remains ambiguous. Trimming shortened V by 0 bases and J by 5 bases, and 11 bases separated the two germline ends. The CDR3 consists of 14 residues. Per the germline V gene, CDR1 is SGHRS and CDR2 is YFSETQ. CDR3 bases: TGCGCCAGCAGCTTGGCGGATAGCTCGGAGACCCAGTACTTC. Translating it yields CASSLADSSETQYF. Based on the CDR3 plus reference TRBV5-1 and TRBJ2-5, the full variable domain is KAGVTQTPRYLIKTRGQQVTLSCSPISGHRSVSWYQQTPGQGLQFLFEYFSETQRNKGNFPGRFSGRQFSNSRSEMNVSTLELGDSALYLCASSLADSSETQYFGPGTRLLVL.

V and J are TRBV5-1 and TRBJ1-4, with 9 bases matching TRBD1. This CDR3 region has 14 residues. CDR1 and CDR2 (germline): SGHRS, YFSETQ. V lost 4 bases to trimming and J lost 8 bases; unmatched junction nucleotides: 6. The CDR3 DNA reads as TGCGCCAGCAGCCTGGGACAGGGCAGGGAAAAACTGTTTTTT. Translated: CASSLGQGREKLFF.

This clone was found once. In nucleotides, the CDR3 is TGTGCCAGCAGCTTACTGGGGGAGGGGACCGGGGAGCTGTTTTTT. Its translation: CASSLLGEGTGELFF. The genes are TRBV11-3 and TRBJ2-2, with TRBD2 matching 7 bases. Germline assignment: CDR1 SGHNT and CDR2 YENEEA. Trimming took 2 bases from V and 5 from J; bases not matched to a gene: 5. This CDR3 region has 15 residues. Drawing the rest from reference TRBV11-3 and TRBJ2-2, the complete variable domain is EAGVVQSPRYKIIEKKQPVAFWCNPISGHNTLYWYLQNLGQGPELLIRYENEEAVDDSQLPKDRFSAERLKGVDSTLKIQPAELGDSAVYLCASSLLGEGTGELFFGEGSRLTVL.